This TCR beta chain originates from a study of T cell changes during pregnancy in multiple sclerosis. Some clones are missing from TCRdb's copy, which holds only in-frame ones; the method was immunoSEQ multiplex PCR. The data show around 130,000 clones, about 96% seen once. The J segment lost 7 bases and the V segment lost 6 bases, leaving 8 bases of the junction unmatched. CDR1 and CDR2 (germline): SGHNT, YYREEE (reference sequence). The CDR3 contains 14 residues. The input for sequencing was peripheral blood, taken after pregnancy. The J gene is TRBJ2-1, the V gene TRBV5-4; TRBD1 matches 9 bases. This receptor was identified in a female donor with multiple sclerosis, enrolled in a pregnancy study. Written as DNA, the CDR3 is TGTGCCAGCACCCTAACCGGGACAGGGAATGAGCAGTTCTTC. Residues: CASTLTGTGNEQFF.